The subject of this entry is one T cell receptor (beta chain). Its target is not known. Some clones are missing from TCRdb's copy, which holds only in-frame ones; the method was immunoSEQ multiplex PCR. This sample has fewer than 100,000 clones, with approximately 90% found just once. V lost 3 bases and J lost 4; bases outside the gene matches: 6. Germline V gene sequence: CDR1 ENHRY, CDR2 SYGVKD. The CDR3 is made up of 15 amino acids. Pooled together were second doses at about 4 or about 12 weeks. The sample comes from a study of T cell responses to AZD1222 COVID-19 vaccine. Study results and caveats: In a largely white British group with more females than males, clonal diversity was possibly underestimated. Recipients of AZD1222 seropositive at baseline numbered only 6 or 7. The breadth and depth of Spike-specific TCRs increased once two AZD1222 doses had been given.

The chain combines TRBV10-3 with TRBJ2-3; 8 bases line up with TRBD2. Sequencing was performed on peripheral blood, taken 28 days after the second AZD1222 dose. The sequence was obtained from an adult who received the AZD1222 COVID-19 vaccine. DNA for the CDR3: TGTGCCATCAGTGACGGGGGGGCCAGGGCAGATACGCAGTATTTT. The encoded protein is CAISDGGARADTQYF.